A single sample gave rise to the 20 T cell receptor beta chains below, sequenced in a study of regulatory T cells in long-lasting Graves disease. Construction of the TCR beta libraries employed iRepertoire HTBI primers in conjunction with Arm-PCR of CDR3 regions. TCRdb re-called the multiplex PCR reads through MiXCR, storing one row per CDR3 protein. The sample lists a few hundred thousand distinct CDR3 sequences, approximately 18% seen once, with 10% to 15% in the top ten. Indicated time point: newly diagnosed GD, antithyroid drugs for less than 3 months. The TCR library used RNA extracted from PBMCs. The sample also formed part of further work on T cells in Graves' hyperthyroidism and ophthalmopathy.

The sequencing here drew on peripheral blood mononuclear cells (PBMCs), taken at new diagnosis, from a patient treated with antithyroid drugs. The receptors come from a woman in her twenties or thirties with Graves disease.

This clonotype was seen ten or more times. This chain links TRBV12-3 or TRBV12-4 with TRBJ2-3; perhaps TRBD2 as D (6 bases). The CDR3 loop spans 17 amino acids. Trimming pared 5 bases from V and 2 bases from J, leaving 20 bases between. For the CDR3, the DNA is TGTGCCAGCAGTCCTAACCTGGACTACCCTATCACAGATACGCAGTATTTT. It specifies CASSPNLDYPITDTQYF.

This clonotype was seen ten or more times. The genes are TRBV6-5 and TRBJ1-2; no firm D call. This CDR3 is built from 13 residues. Per the germline V gene, CDR1 is MNHEY and CDR2 is SVGAGI. The V end lost 2 bases, the J end lost 6 bases, and 10 bases lay between the germline ends. Here the CDR3 DNA reads TGTGCCAGCAGTTACAAGGGAATTCATGGCTACACCTTC. This codes for CASSYKGIHGYTF.

This chain links TRBV10-3 with TRBJ2-7, with TRBD2 matching 7 bases. The V segment lost 7 bases and the J segment 5 bases; nucleotides outside the gene matches: 11. There are 14 residues in the CDR3. Germline V lookup: CDR1 ENHRY, CDR2 SYGVKD. This CDR3 reads CAIKEGGPKDEQYF. CDR3 sequence (DNA): TGTGCCATCAAGGAGGGAGGGCCTAAGGACGAGCAGTACTTC.

This clonotype was picked up many times. The CDR3 is CASSIDRGLTEAFF. The CDR3 nucleotides read TGTGCCAGCAGCATCGACAGGGGGCTCACTGAAGCTTTCTTT. This sequence joins TRBV11-2 and TRBJ1-1, with 10 bases identical to TRBD1. CDR3 length: 14 residues. V lost 5 bases, J lost 4 bases, and 4 bases stayed unmatched. Germline V gene data show CDR1 as SGHAT and CDR2 as FQNNGV.

This clonotype was seen at least ten times. The rearrangement links TRBV6-5 to TRBJ1-1; D not resolved. CDR1 and CDR2 from the germline V gene are MNHEY and SVGAGI. There are 19 residues in the CDR3. V shed 2 bases and J shed 4 bases, with 26 bases lying between them. In DNA form, the CDR3 reads TGTGCCAGCAGTTACCACTCGAGAAAGGGTTTAGGTTGGAGCACTGAAGCTTTCTTT. Its translation: CASSYHSRKGLGWSTEAFF.

There are many counts of this clonotype. V usage is TRBV9 and J usage is TRBJ2-7; D unclear. Trimming removed 1 base at V and 3 bases at J, with 17 bases between. In germline, CDR1 is SGDLS, CDR2 YYNGEE. The CDR3 extends over 16 amino acids. The DNA for the CDR3 is TGTGCCAGCAGCGTAAAATCCGCCGCCATGGGCTACGAGCAGTACTTC. Its translation: CASSVKSAAMGYEQYF.

Notes on this clonotype: A read error likely explains this, since a far larger clone differs by one base. The chain couples TRBV7-9 to TRBJ2-1; no reliable D call. Germline lookup yields CDR1 SEHNR and CDR2 FQNEAQ (reference sequence). There are 15 residues in the CDR3. The CDR3 sequence: CASSFEFRAYNEQCF. CDR3 bases: TGTGCCAGCAGCTTTGAATTTCGGGCCTACAATGAGCAGTGCTTC.

Ten or more counts support this clonotype. This chain links TRBV20-1 with TRBJ1-1; TRBD1 aligns across 9 bases. V shed 0 bases and J 1 base; nucleotides not matched to a gene: 3. CDR3 length: 15 residues. Germline loops: CDR1 DFQATT, CDR2 SNEGSKA (reference sequence). The CDR3 here is CSARDQGQGNTEAFF. The CDR3 nucleotides read TGCAGTGCTAGAGATCAGGGACAGGGGAACACTGAAGCTTTCTTT.

This clonotype has a count of ten or more. The chain has TRBV30 and TRBJ1-3; no clear D. The CDR3 loop spans 14 amino acids. Trimming stripped 3 bases from V and 4 bases from J, with 13 bases between. CDR1 is GTSNPN and CDR2 is SVGIG in the germline V gene (reference sequence). In nucleotides, the CDR3 is TGTGCCTGGAGAGTTTGGGGTGGCGGAAACACCATATATTTT. Amino acid sequence: CAWRVWGGGNTIYF. Looking up the rest from reference TRBV30 and TRBJ1-3 gives the full variable domain: SQTIHQWPATLVQPVGSPLSLECTVEGTSNPNLYWYRQAAGRGLQLLFYSVGIGQISSEVPQNLSASRPQDRQFILSSKKLLLSDSGFYLCAWRVWGGGNTIYFGEGSWLTVV.

This clonotype was recorded many times. The CDR3 loop reads CASSLPHRGKSSPLHF. The CDR3 nucleotides are TGTGCCAGCAGTCTCCCCCACCGAGGGAAGAGTTCACCCCTCCACTTT. The chain recombines TRBV6-2 or TRBV6-3 with TRBJ1-6, with D unresolved. This CDR3 has 16 amino acids. Deletions cut 5 bases from V and 9 bases from J, with 20 bases between. CDR1 and CDR2 from the germline V gene are MNHEY and SVGEGT.

This clonotype was seen at least ten times. This chain links TRBV3-1 with TRBJ1-6; 7 nucleotides line up with TRBD1. After removal of 0 bases from V and 14 bases from J, the junction contained 7 bases not matched to a gene. This CDR3 has 14 amino acids. The germline V gene encodes CDR1 LGHDT and CDR2 YNNKEL (reference sequence). This chain's CDR3 is CASSQDLTTGALHF. In nucleotides, the CDR3 is TGTGCCAGCAGCCAAGACCTCACAACAGGGGCCCTCCACTTT.

This clonotype occurred many times. The J gene is TRBJ2-7, the V gene TRBV18, with D unresolved. Germline V gives CDR1 KGHSH, CDR2 LQKENI. The CDR3 is 13 amino acids. V dropped 6 bases and J dropped 2 bases, with 11 bases sitting between them. CDR3 sequence (DNA): TGTGCCAGCTCCCTTGGTCTACCCTACGAGCAGTACTTC. This gives the protein CASSLGLPYEQYF.

Many counts were recorded for this clonotype. The DNA for the CDR3 is TGTGCCAGCAGTGAAGGCAGCTCCTCTGGGGCCAACGTCCTGACTTTC. This codes for CASSEGSSSGANVLTF. This sequence joins TRBV12-3 or TRBV12-4 and TRBJ2-6; D remains ambiguous. This CDR3 spans 16 amino acids. Trimming pared 5 bases from V and 0 bases from J, leaving 11 bases between.

In its sample, this clonotype was seen many times. This chain links TRBV6-5 with TRBJ1-2; 9 nucleotides agree with TRBD1. V lost 2 bases, J lost 6 bases, and 4 bases stayed unmatched. Germline CDR1 is MNHEY and CDR2 is SVGAGI. This CDR3 contains 14 residues. CDR3: CASSYPTGGDGYTF. The CDR3 DNA is TGTGCCAGCAGTTACCCGACAGGGGGGGATGGCTACACCTTC.

This clonotype was recorded many times. The chain employs TRBV7-6 and TRBJ1-1; D not certain. V was pared by 2 bases and J by 1 base, with 11 bases between. The CDR3 covers 15 residues. Germline-derived CDR1 and CDR2 are SGHVS and FNYEAQ. The CDR3 DNA sequence: TGTGCCAGCAGCTTAAACCCGGCAGCGAACACTGAAGCTTTCTTT. Translation: CASSLNPAANTEAFF. Full variable domain (rest looked up from reference TRBV7-6 and TRBJ1-1): GAGVSQSPRYKVTKRGQDVALRCDPISGHVSLYWYRQALGQGPEFLTYFNYEAQQDKSGLPNDRFSAERPEGSISTLTIQRTEQRDSAMYRCASSLNPAANTEAFFGQGTRLTVV.

This clonotype appeared many times. This chain connects TRBV4-1 to TRBJ1-3; D is unresolved. CDR3 size: 15 residues. Per the germline V gene, CDR1 is MGHRA and CDR2 is YSYEKL. Trimming stripped 0 bases from V and 2 bases from J, with 8 bases between. DNA of the CDR3: TGCGCCAGCAGCCAAGAGGCGGTTACTGGAAACACCATATATTTT. Translation: CASSQEAVTGNTIYF.

On this clonotype: This likely reflects a read error, since a far larger clone is one base away. The genes are TRBV11-2 and TRBJ2-2, with TRBD2 matching 11 bases. The CDR3 consists of 18 residues. From germline, CDR1 is SGHAT and CDR2 FQNNGV. CDR3 in DNA: TGTGCCGGCAGCTTTCCGGGACTAGCGGAATCGAACACCGGGGAGCTGTTTTTT. It is translated as CAGSFPGLAESNTGELFF. Looking up the rest from reference TRBV11-2 and TRBJ2-2 gives the full variable domain: EAGVAQSPRYKIIEKRQSVAFWCNPISGHATLYWYQQILGQGPKLLIQFQNNGVVDDSQLPKDRFSAERLKGVDSTLKIQPAKLEDSAVYLCAGSFPGLAESNTGELFFGEGSRLTVL.

In this sample, this clonotype turned up many times. J is TRBJ1-2 and V is TRBV10-3, with a tentative D call TRBD1 (5 bases). With 0 bases removed from V and 8 bases from J, the gap between germline ends came to 7 bases. The CDR3 covers 12 residues. Germline-derived CDR1 and CDR2 are ENHRY and SYGVKD. In DNA form, the CDR3 reads TGTGCCATCAGTGAGTCAGGGGCCGGCTACACCTTC. Translation gives CAISESGAGYTF.

In this sample, this clonotype turned up once. This chain connects TRBV11-2 to TRBJ1-1; a possible D gene is TRBD1 (5 bases). V was clipped by 0 bases and J by 6 bases, with 11 bases between them. The CDR3 runs 14 residues. Germline-derived CDR1 and CDR2 are SGHAT and FQNNGV. The CDR3 sequence: CASSLERGIPEAFF. CDR3 DNA: TGTGCCAGCAGCTTAGAGAGGGGTATACCTGAAGCTTTCTTT.

This clonotype was detected many times. The chain employs TRBV27 and TRBJ1-2; tentatively, D is TRBD1 (6 bases). V lost 1 base and J lost 4, with 13 bases in between. The CDR3 runs 15 residues. Germline assignment: CDR1 MNHEY and CDR2 SMNVEV (reference sequence). The CDR3 DNA sequence: TGTGCCAGCAGTTTATTTTCAGGGGACGGCTATGGCTACACCTTC. Encoded protein: CASSLFSGDGYGYTF.